The entry below describes one T cell receptor beta chain. As to treatment: preoperative locoregional IRX-2 cytokine immunotherapy. Preoperative locoregional IRX-2 cytokine immunotherapy was tested in the phase Ib source study. J gave up 2 bases and V 6 bases, and 4 bases lay outside the gene matches. Germline V lookup: CDR1 MNHGY, CDR2 SAAAGT. The CDR3 extends over 15 amino acids. The table came from immunoSEQ multiplex PCR; TCRdb's copy has only in-frame clones and leaves some out. In the table there are around 30,000 clones, roughly four fifths of which are singletons. This entry belongs to a study of preoperative IRX-2 immunotherapy in early breast cancer.

Sampling was conducted from a patient treated with IRX-2 immunotherapy. The TCR originated in a human donor with breast cancer. The chain employs TRBV6-8 and TRBJ2-1, with TRBD2 identical over 10 bases. CDR3 DNA sequence: TGTGCCAGCAGAGCTAGCGGGGGCCCCTACAATGAGCAGTTCTTC. Residues: CASRASGGPYNEQFF.